The 19 T cell receptor beta chains given below trace back to one sample, sequenced in a study of cytomegalovirus exposure and HLA in healthy donors. The primer mix had 60 Vbeta and 13 Jbeta primers. The repertoire was sequenced with immunoSEQ multiplex PCR; TCRdb's copy has only in-frame clones and lacks some. The sample holds about 180,000 clones, 60% to 85% seen once. The sample consisted of PBMCs. These receptors were taken from a man aged 40-49 years in good health and CMV-seronegative.

This clone appeared a few times. This chain joins TRBV10-2 and TRBJ1-4; D not resolved. The CDR3 has 14 amino acids. V gave up 0 bases and J gave up 6 bases, with 8 bases separating them. Germline V gene lookup returns CDR1 WSHSY and CDR2 SAAADI. CDR3 DNA: TGCGCCAGCAGTGAGTCCAGATCCGATGAAAAACTGTTTTTT. It yields the protein CASSESRSDEKLFF.

This clone has only a few counts. This chain links TRBV9 with TRBJ2-3; the match to TRBD2 covers 7 bases. This CDR3 spans 14 amino acids. Germline V gene data show CDR1 as SGDLS and CDR2 as YYNGEE. V shed 2 bases and J 1 base; nucleotides not matched to a gene: 1. The CDR3 sequence is CASSVSGGTDTQYF. The CDR3 DNA follows: TGTGCCAGCAGCGTCAGCGGGGGCACAGATACGCAGTATTTT. Drawing the rest from reference TRBV9 and TRBJ2-3, the complete variable domain is DSGVTQTPKHLITATGQRVTLRCSPRSGDLSVYWYQQSLDQGLQFLIQYYNGEERAKGNILERFSAQQFPDLHSELNLSSLELGDSALYFCASSVSGGTDTQYFGPGTRLTVL.

The chain combines TRBV30 with TRBJ1-2; 8 bases are shared with TRBD1. Germline V CDR1 and CDR2: GTSNPN, SVGIG (reference sequence). The length of the CDR3 is 13 residues. With V trimmed by 2 bases and J by 8 bases, 7 bases remained unmatched. The CDR3 loop reads CAWSLDRENGYTF. Here the CDR3 DNA reads TGTGCCTGGAGTTTGGACAGGGAGAACGGCTACACCTTC.

The J gene is TRBJ1-2, the V gene TRBV6-4; D might be TRBD1 (5 bases). Trimming stripped 0 bases from V and 1 base from J, with 15 bases between. The V gene's germline CDR1 is MRHNA and CDR2 SNTAGT. The CDR3 loop spans 17 amino acids. The CDR3 DNA follows: TGTGCCAGCAGTGACTCGGGGTACAGGCCCCTTAACTATGGCTACACCTTC. This sequence encodes CASSDSGYRPLNYGYTF.

The chain couples TRBV10-3 to TRBJ2-7; TRBD1 might be the D (5 bases). Germline loops: CDR1 ENHRY, CDR2 SYGVKD. The V gene lost 2 bases and the J gene lost 4 bases, with 12 bases spanning the gap. This CDR3 has 14 amino acids. The CDR3 here is CAISEKGMVYEQYF. The CDR3 bases are TGTGCCATCAGTGAGAAGGGGATGGTGTACGAGCAGTACTTC.

J is TRBJ1-3 and V is TRBV6-5; no reliable D call. The CDR3 totals 15 residues. Per the germline V gene, CDR1 is MNHEY and CDR2 is SVGAGI. The V end was cut by 5 bases, the J end by 0 bases, with 11 bases between. Here the CDR3 reads CASSLRVVSGNTIYF. DNA for the CDR3: TGTGCCAGCAGTCTCCGGGTCGTCTCTGGAAACACCATATATTTT.

The table lists this clone with a count of one. The chain couples TRBV6-5 to TRBJ2-1, with 8 nucleotides matching TRBD1. J lost 0 bases, V lost 7 bases, and 5 bases had no gene match. Germline V gene sequence: CDR1 MNHEY, CDR2 SVGAGI. This CDR3 has 15 residues. The CDR3 loop is CASISDRDSYNEQFF. The CDR3 DNA reads as TGTGCCAGCATTTCGGACAGGGACTCCTACAATGAGCAGTTCTTC.

V usage is TRBV25-1 and J usage is TRBJ2-2; tentative D call: TRBD2 (5 bases). CDR3 length: 12 residues. CDR1 and CDR2 (germline): MGHDK, SYGVNS. The V gene lost 3 bases and the J gene lost 9 bases, with 8 bases spanning the gap. CDR3 amino acids: CASSDGSRELFF. In nucleotides, the CDR3 is TGTGCCAGCAGTGATGGGAGTAGGGAGCTGTTTTTT.

This clone was counted a few times. The chain employs TRBV6-5 and TRBJ1-2; D unresolved. CDR3 size: 12 residues. The ends were cut back, 2 bases at V and 4 bases at J, with 5 bases in the middle. Per the germline V gene, CDR1 is MNHEY and CDR2 is SVGAGI. The DNA for the CDR3 is TGTGCCAGCAGTTACGGCAGCTATGGCTACACCTTC. Protein product: CASSYGSYGYTF.

The J gene is TRBJ2-1, the V gene TRBV2, with TRBD2 matching over 15 bases. CDR1 and CDR2 (germline): SNHLY, FYNNEI. Trimming cost V 4 bases and J 10 bases; bases outside gene matches: 2. This CDR3 has 14 amino acids. The CDR3 bases are TGTGCCAGCAGTGGGGGACTAGCGGGGGGAGAGCAGTTCTTC. This translates into CASSGGLAGGEQFF. The full variable domain, in which reference TRBV2 and TRBJ2-1 provide the parts outside the CDR3, is EPEVTQTPSHQVTQMGQEVILRCVPISNHLYFYWYRQILGQKVEFLVSFYNNEISEKSEIFDDQFSVERPDGSNFTLKIRSTKLEDSAMYFCASSGGLAGGEQFFGPGTRLTVL.

V and J are TRBV25-1 and TRBJ1-2; D remains unclear. Germline-derived CDR1 and CDR2 are MGHDK and SYGVNS. The CDR3 is 13 amino acids. The germline V and J ends were trimmed by 0 bases and 8 bases, with 10 bases remaining between them. CDR3 sequence: CASSEYEASGYTF. CDR3 in DNA: TGTGCCAGCAGTGAATATGAGGCAAGCGGCTACACCTTC.

The chain is built from TRBV5-1 and TRBJ1-2, with 8 bases identical to TRBD1. Germline lookup yields CDR1 SGHRS and CDR2 YFSETQ. This CDR3 spans 13 amino acids. V was clipped by 4 bases and J by 5 bases; unmatched bases: 4. The CDR3 spells CASSIGTGYGYTF. CDR3 bases: TGCGCCAGCAGCATCGGGACAGGATATGGCTACACCTTC.

The V and J genes are TRBV7-2 and TRBJ2-7; 15 bases fit TRBD2. CDR1 SGHTA and CDR2 FQGNSA come from the germline V gene. The CDR3 has 16 residues. The V segment lost 5 bases and the J segment 6 bases; nucleotides outside the gene matches: 8. DNA of the CDR3: TGTGCCAGCAGCCGTGGGACTAGCGGGGGGCTGATCGAGCAGTACTTC. Translated, it gives CASSRGTSGGLIEQYF.

This chain links TRBV5-4 with TRBJ1-4; D perhaps matches TRBD1 (6 bases). Trimming pared 4 bases from V and 1 base from J, leaving 8 bases between. The CDR3 has 14 amino acids. In germline, CDR1 is SGHNT, CDR2 YYREEE (reference sequence). CDR3 bases: TGTGCCAGCAGCGTGGACAGAACTAATGAAAAACTGTTTTTT. This translates into CASSVDRTNEKLFF. Filled out from reference TRBV5-4 and TRBJ1-4, the complete variable domain reads ETGVTQSPTHLIKTRGQQVTLRCSSQSGHNTVSWYQQALGQGPQFIFQYYREEENGRGNFPPRFSGLQFPNYSSELNVNALELDDSALYLCASSVDRTNEKLFFGSGTQLSVL.

The rearrangement links TRBV7-2 to TRBJ2-2; TRBD2 might be the D (5 bases). Deletions cut 3 bases from V and 2 bases from J, with 10 bases between. Germline assignment: CDR1 SGHTA and CDR2 FQGNSA. The CDR3 has 15 residues. The CDR3 protein is CASSFGLPNTGELFF. CDR3 sequence (DNA): TGTGCCAGCAGCTTCGGACTCCCAAACACCGGGGAGCTGTTTTTT.

The V call is TRBV5-1, the J call TRBJ1-6; 9 nucleotides agree with TRBD1. The germline V gene encodes CDR1 SGHRS and CDR2 YFSETQ. CDR3 length: 14 residues. The J segment lost 11 bases and the V segment lost 0 bases, leaving 3 bases of the junction unmatched. The DNA of the CDR3 is TGCGCCAGCAGCTTGGACAGGGGGCAGACACCCCTCCACTTT. This gives the protein CASSLDRGQTPLHF.

This chain uses TRBV30 with TRBJ2-5, with TRBD2 as a possible D gene (6 bases). From germline, CDR1 is GTSNPN and CDR2 SVGIG (reference sequence). This CDR3 region has 15 residues. V shed 3 bases and J shed 5 bases, with 19 bases lying between them. CDR3 sequence: CAWRFVRGLSETQYF. CDR3 sequence (DNA): TGTGCCTGGAGGTTTGTGCGGGGACTTTCTGAGACCCAGTACTTC.

The J gene is TRBJ1-1, the V gene TRBV4-3, with 8 bases aligning to TRBD1. CDR3 size: 13 residues. The V and J ends lost 8 bases and 3 bases, in that order; junction bases with no gene match: 5. Germline CDR1 reads LGHNA; CDR2 reads YSLEER. CDR3 sequence reads: CASSQDRDTEAFF. CDR3 nucleotide sequence: TGCGCCAGCTCCCAGGACAGGGACACTGAAGCTTTCTTT.

The CDR3 bases are TGTGCCAGCAGTTTACCCCGGGGCAATCAGCCCCAGCATTTT. Translation: CASSLPRGNQPQHF. The rearrangement joins TRBV28 to TRBJ1-5; D not certain. This CDR3 region has 14 residues. Trimming took off 2 bases at V and 2 bases at J, with 7 bases between the two ends. Germline values: CDR1 MDHEN, CDR2 SYDVKM.